The next 7 T cell receptor beta chains were all read from a single sample in a study of shared clonotypes between healthy human individuals. TCRdb keeps only in-frame clones here, not all; method: immunoSEQ multiplex PCR. Of 1 million to 1.3 million clones in the sample, around 78% were seen once. The sequenced sample consisted of memory CD4+ T cells from PBMCs. The subset is: CD45RA-negative fraction. The origin of the receptors is a man aged 18 to 35 in good health. Some clones in this sample may be carry-over from other donors' samples.

The chain combines TRBV6-1 with TRBJ1-2, with D possibly TRBD1 on 6 matching bases. The CDR3 is 14 amino acids. Looked up from germline, CDR1 is MNHNS and CDR2 is SASEGT. V dropped 7 bases and J dropped 4 bases, with 16 bases sitting between them. The CDR3 here is CASIETGYGYGYTF. In DNA form, the CDR3 reads TGTGCCAGCATAGAAACAGGGTACGGCTATGGCTACACCTTC.

There are a few counts of this clone. V gene TRBV10-3 combines with J gene TRBJ2-5; the match to TRBD2 covers 14 bases. V dropped 6 bases and J dropped 6; count of bases not matched to a gene: 6. There are 15 residues in the CDR3. CDR1 is ENHRY, CDR2 SYGVKD, per germline. CDR3 residues: CAISPTSGRVQTQYF. CDR3 DNA: TGTGCCATCAGCCCGACTAGCGGGAGGGTTCAGACCCAGTACTTC.

In this sample, this clone turned up many times. A junction boundary mismatches the germline segment, possibly from a read error. This chain joins TRBV19 and TRBJ2-1; 10 bases are a match to TRBD2. The germline V gene has CDR1 LNHDA and CDR2 SQIVND (reference sequence). The CDR3 contains 12 residues. CDR3: CASAWTSGDVVF. The CDR3 region has the DNA TGTGCCAGTGCCTGGACTAGCGGAGATGTGGTCTTC.

The gene calls are TRBV9 and TRBJ2-3, with 7 bases lining up with TRBD1. CDR3 length equals 17 residues. The germline V gene has CDR1 SGDLS and CDR2 YYNGEE. The J segment lost 5 bases and the V segment lost 1 base, leaving 13 bases of the junction unmatched. This chain's CDR3 is CASSVYTGTVGLDTQYF. Written as DNA, the CDR3 is TGTGCCAGCAGCGTATATACCGGGACAGTAGGGTTAGATACGCAGTATTTT.

This sequence joins TRBV29-1 and TRBJ2-1, with D perhaps TRBD1 (5 bases). The length of the CDR3 is 11 residues. Trimming stripped 4 bases from V and 8 bases from J, with 9 bases between. Per germline, CDR1 SQVTM and CDR2 ANQGSEA. The CDR3 spells CSVGQPHEQFF. CDR3 nucleotides: TGCAGCGTTGGACAGCCCCATGAGCAGTTCTTC.

The chain uses TRBV27 and TRBJ2-2; D might be TRBD2 (7 bases). This CDR3 spans 16 amino acids. Germline V gene sequence: CDR1 MNHEY, CDR2 SMNVEV (reference sequence). Trimming cost V 3 bases and J 4 bases, with 15 bases left between them. CDR3 in DNA: TGTGCCAGCAGTTTGTGGGGGGGCGAAGGCACCGGGGAGCTGTTTTTT. Translated, it gives CASSLWGGEGTGELFF.

The V call is TRBV5-1, the J call TRBJ2-4; 10 bases map to TRBD1. The germline gives CDR1 SGHRS, CDR2 YFSETQ. The CDR3 is 17 amino acids. V shed 3 bases, J shed 1 base, and the junction held 7 bases outside the gene matches. The CDR3 here is CASSSATGGSAKNIQYF. As DNA, the CDR3 is TGCGCCAGCAGCTCGGCGACAGGGGGCTCGGCCAAAAACATTCAGTACTTC.